The text below deals with one TCR beta chain. Its antigen remains unidentified. The sample originates from a study of shared clonotypes between healthy human individuals. Whole-study results and caveats: Tissue TCR repertoires likely differ from these blood-only repertoires. Clonotypes which were not shared had lower generation probabilities than clonotypes that all four donors shared.

V dropped 2 bases and J dropped 13; count of bases not matched to a gene: 10. The germline gives CDR1 SGHAT, CDR2 FQDESV (reference sequence). The CDR3 contains 14 residues. Within Nashville, Tennessee resided all donors, each a Caucasian adult. Several immunoSEQ plates received, in even portions, the genomic DNA of each subset. TCRdb keeps only in-frame clones here, not all; method: immunoSEQ multiplex PCR. The data contain 2 million to 2.5 million clones, just over 90% of them singletons. V gene TRBV11-1 combines with J gene TRBJ2-2; 7 bases are shared with TRBD2. The sequence was obtained from a man between 18 and 29 years old in good health. Some clones in this sample may be carry-over from other donors' samples. The sample taken for sequencing was naive CD4+ T cells from PBMCs. Subset in this sample: CD45RA+ positively selected. The CDR3 coding sequence is TGTGCCAGCAGCTTATCCCCTGGGAGGGAGAGGCTGTTTTTT. Amino acids: CASSLSPGRERLFF. Complete variable domain (other parts from reference TRBV11-1 and TRBJ2-2): EAEVAQSPRYKITEKSQAVAFWCDPISGHATLYWYRQILGQGPELLVQFQDESVVDDSQLPKDRFSAERLKGVDSTLKIQPAELGDSAMYLCASSLSPGRERLFFGEGSRLTVL.